Given below is one T cell receptor (beta chain) in context. Its antigen is still unknown. The V end lost 1 base, the J end lost 6 bases, and 19 bases lay between the germline ends. The CDR3 has 17 amino acids. Germline CDR1 and CDR2: SGHTA and FQGNSA. This specimen belongs to a study of T cells after yellow fever vaccination. General study findings and limits: Most primary-vaccination clones reappeared after the booster (about 95% CD4, approximately 88% CD8).

As TCR cDNA was made by 5'RACE template switching, a universal primer site and UMIs were added. TCRdb re-analysed the 5' RACE reads in MiXCR, keeping a single row per CDR3 protein. Here the sample spans about 630,000 distinct CDR3 sequences, roughly an eighth being singletons. Sequencing was performed on PBMCs, taken on the day of the yellow fever booster vaccination. The rearrangement links TRBV7-2 to TRBJ1-5; TRBD1 is a possible D gene (6 bases). The TCR was taken from a man under 40 who received the YFV17D yellow fever vaccine. CDR3 bases: TGTGCCAGCAGCTTAGGCCAAGTGGGGGCGGGGGGTCAGCCCCAGCATTTT. Translating gives CASSLGQVGAGGQPQHF.